This entry lists 9 T cell receptor beta chains sequenced from one sample in a study of control samples from healthy donors and cancer patients. TCRdb's copy holds only in-frame clones and misses some; the assay was immunoSEQ multiplex PCR. In the table there are 100,000 to 150,000 clones, around 87% of which are singletons. Sequencing was carried out using blood. These receptors originate from a man in his sixties in good health.

The V and J genes are TRBV6-5 and TRBJ2-7, with D unclear. The CDR3 has 14 residues. From germline, CDR1 is MNHEY and CDR2 SVGAGI. Trimming stripped 2 bases from V and 0 bases from J, with 8 bases between. CDR3 loop: CASSYNPSSYEQYF. CDR3 in DNA: TGTGCCAGCAGTTACAATCCCAGCTCCTACGAGCAGTACTTC.

This clone was recorded once. The rearrangement joins TRBV4-1 to TRBJ2-3; tentatively, D is TRBD2 (5 bases). The germline V gene encodes CDR1 MGHRA and CDR2 YSYEKL. This CDR3 contains 16 residues. V shed 0 bases and J shed 4 bases, with 14 bases lying between them. CDR3 loop: CASSQDEASIADTQYF. DNA for the CDR3: TGCGCCAGCAGCCAAGATGAAGCTAGCATCGCAGATACGCAGTATTTT.

CDR3 residues: CASSYPGWTEAFF. CDR3 sequence (DNA): TGTGCCAGCAGTTACCCAGGGTGGACTGAAGCTTTCTTT. The chain combines TRBV6-5 with TRBJ1-1; TRBD1 might be the D (5 bases). CDR3 size: 13 residues. Trimming took 2 bases from V and 5 from J, leaving 9 bases between them. Germline V gene data show CDR1 as MNHEY and CDR2 as SVGAGI.

This chain uses TRBV5-5 with TRBJ1-2; 7 nucleotides line up with TRBD1. The V segment lost 5 bases and the J segment 4 bases; nucleotides outside the gene matches: 8. The CDR3 covers 14 residues. Germline CDR1 and CDR2: SGHKS and YYEKEE (reference sequence). CDR3 region: CASRASTGIYGYTF. The CDR3 DNA reads as TGTGCCAGCAGAGCCTCGACAGGGATCTATGGCTACACCTTC.

The gene calls are TRBV28 and TRBJ2-7; a weak D match, TRBD2 (7 bases). Germline V lookup: CDR1 MDHEN, CDR2 SYDVKM. The ends were cut back, 5 bases at V and 2 bases at J, with 13 bases in the middle. This CDR3 has 14 residues. The CDR3 sequence: CASSQVGGPYEQYF. The CDR3, as DNA: TGTGCCAGCAGTCAAGTGGGGGGGCCCTACGAGCAGTACTTC.

The J gene is TRBJ2-1, the V gene TRBV10-1; D is perhaps TRBD2 (6 bases). The germline V gene encodes CDR1 WNHNN and CDR2 SYGVQD (reference sequence). The CDR3 extends over 13 amino acids. V lost 4 bases to trimming and J lost 6 bases, with 10 bases between them. In nucleotides, the CDR3 is TGCGCCAGCAGTGCCGCGGGGATCAATGAGCAGTTCTTC. Translating gives CASSAAGINEQFF.

This chain links TRBV7-8 with TRBJ1-6; 8 bases are shared with TRBD1. The germline gives CDR1 SGHVS, CDR2 FQNEAQ. With V trimmed by 0 bases and J by 9 bases, 4 bases remained unmatched. The CDR3 runs 15 residues. The CDR3 sequence is CASSLARGQFSPLHF. For the CDR3, the DNA is TGTGCCAGCAGCTTAGCCAGGGGGCAGTTTTCACCCCTCCACTTT.

The chain employs TRBV12-3 or TRBV12-4 and TRBJ2-7, with D possibly being TRBD1 (6 bases). This CDR3 has 13 residues. Trimming took 5 bases from V and 4 from J, leaving 12 bases between them. CDR3 region: CASSRGQLYEQYF. CDR3 nucleotide sequence: TGTGCCAGCAGTCGAGGACAGTTATACGAGCAGTACTTC.

The genes are TRBV6-2 or TRBV6-3 and TRBJ1-5; weak D call: TRBD1 (5 bases). Trimming removed 3 bases at V and 5 bases at J, with 14 bases between. Per the germline V gene, CDR1 is MNHEY and CDR2 is SVGEGT. The CDR3 runs 15 residues. Written as DNA, the CDR3 is TGTGCCAGCAGTTATAAAGGGGTTGGGGATCAGCCCCAGCATTTT. Translated, it gives CASSYKGVGDQPQHF.